Detailed here is one TCR beta chain. This clonotype was observed a few times. Its target antigen remains unknown. No base quality information exists; no much larger clone differs at one position. This sample was taken from a study of response to subunit inactivated influenza vaccine (dated by TCRdb to between 2017 and 2018). A note on the overall study: Deep quantitative T cell receptor repertoire profiling was used in the study to track responses to a trivalent subunit inactivated influenza vaccine.

Per the germline V gene (reference sequence), SEHNR is the CDR1 and FQNEAQ is the CDR2. Inclusive of the bounding cysteine and phenylalanine, the CDR3 is 15 residues long. The retained sequence is limited to the CDR3, 45 bases, with the frame set at the first base. Trimming takes 1 base from V and 1 base from J, and the germline ends sit 10 bases apart. What the work shows at the level of the full study, not this receptor alone: The authors proposed that each seasonal influenza vaccination may bring in only a limited number of new T cells.

Library generation was performed with RT-PCR. Instrument on record: Illumina HiSeq 2500. TCRdb took the public reads, trimmed them with fastp at Q25, ran MiXCR for clone calling and kept in-frame beta chains. For every CDR3 protein sequence, its rows merge into one entry that carries the most common genes and DNA. This sample lists some 500,000 distinct CDR3 sequences; 16% were detected once. The ten largest clones add up to about 3% of the sample. The clonotype was recovered from a man in his fifties or sixties who received an inactivated influenza vaccine. Donor details come from another sample of the same person, matched by shared clones. Material: CD4+ T cells sorted from PBMCs, obtained less than 30 months after vaccination. The chain was built from TRBV7-9 and TRBJ2-5; the D gene cannot be named for sure. The CDR3 loop reads CASSLVGRIQETQYF. The DNA sequence follows: TGTGCCAGCAGCTTAGTAGGCAGGATCCAAGAGACCCAGTACTTC. Reference TRBV7-9 and TRBJ2-5 proteins supply the regions before and after the CDR3; the full variable domain is: DTGVSQNPRHKITKRGQNVTFRCDPISEHNRLYWYRQTLGQGPEFLTYFQNEAQLEKSRLLSDRFSAERPKGSFSTLEIQRTEQGDSAMYLCASSLVGRIQETQYFGPGTRLLVL.